This T cell receptor (beta chain) was documented in a study of control samples from healthy donors and cancer patients. TCRdb keeps only in-frame clones here, not all; method: immunoSEQ multiplex PCR. The sample consists of approximately 150,000 clones, more than 85% of them appearing once. This CDR3 is 12 amino acids long. In germline, CDR1 is MDHEN, CDR2 SYDVKM. Trimming cost V 7 bases and J 2 bases, with 8 bases left between them. The gene calls are TRBV28 and TRBJ1-2, with D uncertain. The sequence derives from a middle-aged woman in good health. What was sequenced was blood. The CDR3 region has the DNA TGTGCCAGCAAAGATCAAAACTATGGCTACACCTTC. As protein: CASKDQNYGYTF.